These T cell receptor beta chains were read from a single sample in a study of blood T cells in healthy people across ages. TCRdb used MiXCR to reprocess the 5' RACE reads, holding one entry per CDR3 protein. The repertoire includes some 800,000 distinct CDR3 sequences, more than 40% of them detected once, and around 21% sits in the top ten. Sequencing used blood. All receptors derive from a man aged 55 to 70 in good health. Each CDR3 is given with its conserved first and last residue. A D gene is named only where the DNA matches it firmly. Expanded clones get a size class; other rows say once, few or many, or leave the size out.

v_gene: TRBV7-7
d_gene: -
j_gene: TRBJ2-5
abundance: once
CDR3aa: CASSLDPVNRETQYF
CDR3nt: TGTGCCAGCAGCTTGGACCCTGTGAACCGAGAGACCCAGTACTTC

v_gene: TRBV11-1
d_gene: TRBD2
j_gene: TRBJ2-1
abundance: -
CDR3aa: CASSLRTSGIYNEQFF
CDR3nt: TGTGCCAGCAGCTTAAGGACTAGCGGGATATACAATGAGCAGTTCTTC

v_gene: TRBV27
d_gene: -
j_gene: TRBJ2-7
abundance: many
CDR3aa: CASSLSEVGSGEQYF
CDR3nt: TGTGCCAGCAGTTTATCGGAGGTGGGGTCCGGCGAGCAGTACTTC

v_gene: TRBV7-2
d_gene: -
j_gene: TRBJ2-1
abundance: -
CDR3aa: CASSSLLGMGNNEQFF
CDR3nt: TGTGCCAGCAGCTCCCTACTGGGGATGGGGAACAATGAGCAGTTCTTC

v_gene: TRBV11-2
d_gene: -
j_gene: TRBJ2-7
abundance: -
CDR3aa: CASSLSQGYEQYF
CDR3nt: TGTGCCAGCAGCTTAAGCCAGGGCTACGAGCAGTACTTC

v_gene: TRBV2
d_gene: -
j_gene: TRBJ1-2
abundance: -
CDR3aa: CASLFRSGYGYTF
CDR3nt: TGTGCCAGCTTGTTCAGGAGTGGCTATGGCTACACCTTC

v_gene: TRBV10-3
d_gene: TRBD1
j_gene: TRBJ1-2
abundance: few
CDR3aa: CAIRDKGQGAYGYTF
CDR3nt: TGTGCCATCAGGGATAAAGGACAGGGGGCCTATGGCTACACCTTC

v_gene: TRBV10-3
d_gene: -
j_gene: TRBJ1-5
abundance: -
CDR3aa: CAISRDNNQPQHF
CDR3nt: TGTGCCATCAGTAGGGACAACAATCAGCCCCAGCATTTT

v_gene: TRBV20-1
d_gene: -
j_gene: TRBJ2-3
abundance: few
CDR3aa: CSASPGGQADTQYF
CDR3nt: TGCAGTGCTAGCCCGGGGGGACAGGCAGATACGCAGTATTTT

v_gene: TRBV7-3
d_gene: TRBD1
j_gene: TRBJ1-2
abundance: -
CDR3aa: CASSQTGGDRGYTF
CDR3nt: TGTGCCAGCAGCCAGACAGGGGGAGATCGTGGCTACACCTTC

v_gene: TRBV5-1
d_gene: -
j_gene: TRBJ2-1
abundance: -
CDR3aa: CANSPENEQFF
CDR3nt: TGCGCCAACAGTCCGGAAAATGAGCAGTTCTTC

v_gene: TRBV7-2
d_gene: TRBD2
j_gene: TRBJ2-1
abundance: medium-sized
CDR3aa: CASSYRAGGLYNEQFF
CDR3nt: TGTGCCAGCAGCTACAGAGCGGGGGGGCTGTACAATGAGCAGTTCTTC

v_gene: TRBV4-1
d_gene: TRBD1
j_gene: TRBJ2-7
abundance: few
CDR3aa: CASSQVKGQGLYEQYF
CDR3nt: TGCGCCAGCAGCCAAGTCAAGGGACAGGGTCTCTACGAGCAGTACTTC

v_gene: TRBV4-1
d_gene: TRBD2
j_gene: TRBJ2-3
abundance: -
CDR3aa: CASSQTRLAGGSTDTQYF
CDR3nt: TGCGCCAGCAGCCAAACAAGACTAGCGGGGGGAAGCACAGATACGCAGTATTTT

v_gene: TRBV10-3
d_gene: -
j_gene: TRBJ2-7
abundance: few
CDR3aa: CAISIGGGYEQYF
CDR3nt: TGTGCCATCAGTATAGGAGGGGGGTACGAGCAGTACTTC

v_gene: TRBV27
d_gene: TRBD1
j_gene: TRBJ2-1
abundance: -
CDR3aa: CASSGGTGQWRNEQFF
CDR3nt: TGTGCCAGCAGTGGGGGAACGGGACAGTGGAGAAATGAGCAGTTCTTC

v_gene: TRBV6-5
d_gene: -
j_gene: TRBJ2-5
abundance: -
CDR3aa: CASSYIGQEAQYF
CDR3nt: TGTGCCAGCAGTTACATCGGGCAAGAGGCCCAGTACTTC

v_gene: TRBV4-1
d_gene: -
j_gene: TRBJ2-3
abundance: few
CDR3aa: CASSLLVPTPTDTQYF
CDR3nt: TGCGCCAGCAGCCTCCTCGTCCCGACTCCCACAGATACGCAGTATTTT

v_gene: TRBV4-3
d_gene: -
j_gene: TRBJ2-7
abundance: -
CDR3aa: CASSQAQGGYEQYF
CDR3nt: TGCGCCAGCAGCCAAGCCCAGGGGGGCTACGAGCAGTACTTC

v_gene: TRBV27
d_gene: -
j_gene: TRBJ2-1
abundance: once
CDR3aa: CASSLTNSYEQFF
CDR3nt: TGTGCCAGCAGTTTGACCAACTCCTACGAGCAGTTCTTC

v_gene: TRBV21-1
d_gene: -
j_gene: TRBJ2-5
abundance: few
CDR3aa: CASSKCSGGKTQYF
CDR3nt: TGTGCCAGCAGCAAATGTTCGGGGGGAAAGACCCAGTACTTC

v_gene: TRBV3-1
d_gene: -
j_gene: TRBJ1-6
abundance: -
CDR3aa: CASSPSYAGTPSSPLHF
CDR3nt: TGTGCCAGCAGCCCGTCTTATGCGGGGACCCCGAGTTCACCCCTCCACTTT

v_gene: TRBV30
d_gene: -
j_gene: TRBJ2-7
abundance: -
CDR3aa: CAWSVGGSTYEQYF
CDR3nt: TGTGCCTGGAGTGTAGGGGGGAGTACCTACGAGCAGTACTTC

v_gene: TRBV14
d_gene: TRBD2
j_gene: TRBJ2-5
abundance: few
CDR3aa: CASSLMTSGKNRETQYF
CDR3nt: TGTGCCAGCAGTCTTATGACTAGCGGGAAGAACAGAGAGACCCAGTACTTC

v_gene: TRBV29-1
d_gene: -
j_gene: TRBJ1-2
abundance: few
CDR3aa: CSADRANYGYTF
CDR3nt: TGCAGCGCTGACAGAGCTAACTATGGCTACACCTTC

v_gene: TRBV7-9
d_gene: TRBD2
j_gene: TRBJ2-1
abundance: -
CDR3aa: CASSLTAGGVDEQFF
CDR3nt: TGTGCCAGCAGCCTAACAGCGGGGGGCGTAGATGAGCAGTTCTTC

v_gene: TRBV13
d_gene: -
j_gene: TRBJ1-6
abundance: -
CDR3aa: CASSLRALRSPPHF
CDR3nt: TGTGCCAGCAGCTTAAGGGCTTTGAGGTCACCCCCCCACTTT

v_gene: TRBV6-2/TRBV6-3
d_gene: -
j_gene: TRBJ1-1
abundance: -
CDR3aa: CASSSWGQTGRNTEAFF
CDR3nt: TGTGCCAGCTCGTCCTGGGGGCAAACAGGGCGGAACACTGAAGCTTTCTTT

v_gene: TRBV5-1
d_gene: -
j_gene: TRBJ1-2
abundance: -
CDR3aa: CASSLGQSHTF
CDR3nt: TGCGCCAGCAGCTTGGGACAGAGCCACACCTTC

v_gene: TRBV20-1
d_gene: TRBD1
j_gene: TRBJ2-7
abundance: -
CDR3aa: CSATRDRIHEQYF
CDR3nt: TGCAGTGCTACCCGGGACAGGATACACGAGCAGTACTTC

v_gene: TRBV20-1
d_gene: TRBD1
j_gene: TRBJ1-2
abundance: few
CDR3aa: CSARGQGAVYGYTF
CDR3nt: TGCAGTGCTAGAGGTCAGGGGGCAGTCTATGGCTACACCTTC

v_gene: TRBV29-1
d_gene: TRBD1
j_gene: TRBJ2-7
abundance: -
CDR3aa: CSVGKTGAKAYEQYF
CDR3nt: TGCAGCGTTGGAAAAACAGGGGCCAAAGCCTACGAGCAGTACTTC

v_gene: TRBV27
d_gene: TRBD1
j_gene: TRBJ1-1
abundance: few
CDR3aa: CASSLSGTVNTEAFF
CDR3nt: TGTGCCAGCAGTTTATCTGGGACAGTGAACACTGAAGCTTTCTTT

v_gene: TRBV4-3
d_gene: TRBD2
j_gene: TRBJ2-7
abundance: few
CDR3aa: CASSQGLVADYEQYF
CDR3nt: TGCGCCAGCAGCCAGGGACTAGTTGCGGACTACGAGCAGTACTTC

v_gene: TRBV21-1
d_gene: -
j_gene: TRBJ2-1
abundance: few
CDR3aa: CASSKAGGDYNEQFF
CDR3nt: TGTGCCAGCAGCAAAGCGGGGGGCGACTACAATGAGCAGTTCTTC